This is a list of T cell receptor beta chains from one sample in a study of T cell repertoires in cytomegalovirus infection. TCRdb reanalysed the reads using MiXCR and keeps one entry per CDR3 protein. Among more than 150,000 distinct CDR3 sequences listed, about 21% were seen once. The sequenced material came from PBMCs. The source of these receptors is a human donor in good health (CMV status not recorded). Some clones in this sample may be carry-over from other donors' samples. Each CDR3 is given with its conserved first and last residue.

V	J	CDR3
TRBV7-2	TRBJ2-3	CASSPTSGREDTQYF
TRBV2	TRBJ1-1	CASEIAEAFF
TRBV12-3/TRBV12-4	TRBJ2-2	CASTFSLTGNTGELFF
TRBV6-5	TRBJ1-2	CASSPRAGQYYGYTF
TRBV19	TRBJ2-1	CASSIGSGGVEQFF
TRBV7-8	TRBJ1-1	CASSLYIGQGDTEAFF
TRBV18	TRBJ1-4	CASSPGINEKLFF
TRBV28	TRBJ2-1	CASSLGGRNEQFF
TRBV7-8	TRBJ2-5	CASSWGLAGPQETQYF
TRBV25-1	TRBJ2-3	CASSETRVPSTDTQYF
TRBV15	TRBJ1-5	CATSRKGASNQPQHF
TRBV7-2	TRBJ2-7	CASSPRQSGLRSYEQYF
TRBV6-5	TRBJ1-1	CASRQQGASVTEAFF
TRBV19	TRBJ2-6	CASSHRDRGARTSGANVLTF
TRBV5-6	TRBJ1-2	CASSSGPFVGYTF
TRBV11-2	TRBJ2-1	CASSSRLAGRGNEQFF
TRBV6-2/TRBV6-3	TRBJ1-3	CASSSWTGAGNTIYF
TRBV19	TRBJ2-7	CASRGAGGFEQYF
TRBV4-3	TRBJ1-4	CASSQEGDATNEKLFF